The rows below give T cell receptor beta chains drawn from one sample of a study of shared clonotypes between healthy human individuals. Produced via immunoSEQ multiplex PCR; TCRdb's table is partial and in-frame only. Here the sample spans about 580,000 clones, 95% to 98% being singletons. The sample consisted of naive CD8+ T cells sorted from blood. The receptors originated from a man aged 25 to 40 in good health. Both conserved end residues are part of each CDR3.

TRBV7-9,TRBJ2-3,CASSDGFSVQYF
TRBV4-1,TRBJ2-7,CASSQTGGIYEQYF
TRBV2,TRBJ1-3,CASSESLGSSGNTIYF
TRBV9,TRBJ2-3,CASSSEQQGTDTQYF
TRBV5-1,TRBJ2-7,CASSDRYRYEQYF
TRBV18,TRBJ1-1,CASSRTGRMNTEAFF
TRBV6-1,TRBJ2-7,CASSGTGTYEQYF
TRBV5-1,TRBJ2-7,CASSPGHAYEQYF
TRBV27,TRBJ2-7,CASSPTIRQQAAYEQYF
TRBV14,TRBJ2-7,CASSQAPGSYEQYF
TRBV9,TRBJ2-3,CASSVGTSWGDTQYF
TRBV10-3,TRBJ2-7,CAISSRGQGLYEQYF
TRBV7-9,TRBJ2-1,CASSLGVSGINEQFF
TRBV9,TRBJ1-5,CASEGQPQHF
TRBV30,TRBJ2-3,CAWSATVSTDTQYF
TRBV29-1,TRBJ1-2,CSVEPRLMTSFYGYTF
TRBV18,TRBJ2-2,CASSPSPPDRGRTGELFF
TRBV7-9,TRBJ2-1,CASSFPGPTSNSEQFF
TRBV25-1,TRBJ2-5,CASSEYTQETQYF
TRBV14,TRBJ2-1,CASSQGKATRFDEQFF
TRBV7-7,TRBJ2-1,CASSLGDRVNNEQFF
TRBV11-2,TRBJ1-3,CASSFPGTVNTIYF
TRBV11-2,TRBJ2-6,CASSGTSPSGANVLTF
TRBV19,TRBJ2-1,CASSVLAGPDNEQFF
TRBV5-4,TRBJ2-1,CASRLQGGSYNEQFF
TRBV7-9,TRBJ2-7,CASSPTLSYEQYF
TRBV5-1,TRBJ2-7,CASSQGQGRAEQYF
TRBV7-9,TRBJ2-1,CASSPTATSGKSSYNEQFF
TRBV7-9,TRBJ2-4,CASSLSRQGEWEAKNIQYF
TRBV6-5,TRBJ2-1,CASSETFGITQFF
TRBV9,TRBJ2-5,CASSVEGGPEETQYF
TRBV19,TRBJ2-2,CASKTLGGTGELFF
TRBV30,TRBJ2-3,CAWSNIADPTDTQYF
TRBV7-6,TRBJ1-1,CASSPSTGQGLNTEAFF
TRBV6-6,TRBJ2-2,CASSKSPGELFF
TRBV7-6,TRBJ1-2,CASSLVGYDAGMGYGYTF
TRBV28,TRBJ2-7,CASRSRDTTYEQYF
TRBV28,TRBJ2-3,CASSLDGGRASTQYF
TRBV27,TRBJ1-5,CASSERGYNQPQHF
TRBV4-1,TRBJ2-2,CASSQNGDTGELFF
TRBV5-4,TRBJ2-7,CASSYKGAAYEQYF
TRBV27,TRBJ2-7,CASSWRLAGFYEQYF
TRBV6-5,TRBJ2-7,CASSYSNQLGEQYF
TRBV27,TRBJ2-1,CASSFGQGVGNEQFF
TRBV7-2,TRBJ2-3,CATGPYTDTQYF
TRBV28,TRBJ2-7,CASSPPGLAGVSYEQYF
TRBV27,TRBJ2-3,CASSLPLGTSTDTQYF
TRBV10-3,TRBJ1-3,CAISGASSGNTIYF
TRBV7-6,TRBJ1-3,CASSLKWGQSYSGNTIYF
TRBV5-1,TRBJ2-1,CASSLRLDGNNEQFF